The 32 T cell receptor beta chains below all came from one sample that was sequenced in a study of blood T cell repertoires in COVID-19. The table came from immunoSEQ multiplex PCR; TCRdb's copy has only in-frame clones and leaves some out. The data show more than 140,000 clones, with approximately 86% seen just once and about 1.5% held by the top ten. The sample comprised peripheral blood. The receptors shown here come from a woman in her sixties or seventies with acute or convalescent COVID-19.

J is TRBJ2-1 and V is TRBV19; 8 nucleotides match TRBD2. V shed 2 bases and J 9 bases; nucleotides not matched to a gene: 15. Per germline, CDR1 LNHDA and CDR2 SQIVND (reference sequence). The CDR3 loop spans 17 amino acids. This chain's CDR3 is CASSIRIRGGHRGEQFF. For the CDR3, the DNA is TGTGCCAGTAGTATAAGAATTCGGGGGGGCCATCGAGGTGAGCAGTTCTTC.

The chain joins TRBV5-1 to TRBJ2-3, with TRBD2 matching 7 bases. V was clipped by 6 bases and J by 0 bases; unmatched bases: 4. Germline V gene sequence: CDR1 SGHRS, CDR2 YFSETQ. CDR3 length equals 14 residues. CDR3 DNA sequence: TGCGCCAGCACCCTACTAGCGAGCACAGATACGCAGTATTTT. The encoded protein is CASTLLASTDTQYF. Variable domain in full (rest from reference TRBV5-1 and TRBJ2-3): KAGVTQTPRYLIKTRGQQVTLSCSPISGHRSVSWYQQTPGQGLQFLFEYFSETQRNKGNFPGRFSGRQFSNSRSEMNVSTLELGDSALYLCASTLLASTDTQYFGPGTRLTVL.

This chain uses TRBV29-1 with TRBJ1-2; possible D gene TRBD1, 5 bases. The CDR3 extends over 13 amino acids. Between the trimmed V and J ends, which lost 4 bases and 0 bases, there was a span of 9 bases. Germline V gives CDR1 SQVTM, CDR2 ANQGSEA. This CDR3 reads CSVGGLSNYGYTF. For the CDR3, the DNA is TGCAGCGTTGGGGGACTGTCTAACTATGGCTACACCTTC.

Turning to this clone: The junction and the germline gene differ at one end; a read error may be behind it. This chain uses TRBV7-7 with TRBJ1-5, with 8 nucleotides matching TRBD1. Per the germline V gene, CDR1 is SSHAT and CDR2 is FNYEAQ (reference sequence). CDR3 length equals 21 residues. CDR3 amino acids: CASSLATRGQDYKGSNQPQHF. The CDR3 bases are TGTGCTAGCAGCTTAGCTACCCGGGGACAGGATTATAAGGGGAGCAATCAGCCCCAGCATTTT.

The chain joins TRBV5-6 to TRBJ1-1; 8 bases fit TRBD1. CDR3 length equals 15 residues. Losses at the gene ends were 4 bases for V and 3 bases for J; bases not matched to a gene: 8. CDR1 SGHDT and CDR2 YYEEEE come from the germline V gene. CDR3 residues: CASSLLTGVDTEAFF. CDR3 DNA: TGTGCCAGCAGCCTGTTGACAGGGGTAGACACTGAAGCTTTCTTT.

This chain joins TRBV5-5 and TRBJ2-7, with 7 bases lining up with TRBD2. V was clipped by 1 base and J by 4 bases; unmatched bases: 8. Germline-derived CDR1 and CDR2 are SGHKS and YYEKEE (reference sequence). The CDR3 sequence is 15 residues long. As DNA, the CDR3 is TGTGCCAGCAGCTTGAGGGCAGACGGGGGGTACGAGCAGTACTTC. It translates to CASSLRADGGYEQYF.

The chain joins TRBV18 to TRBJ2-2; 11 bases are shared with TRBD1. The CDR3 extends over 16 amino acids. The V gene end was trimmed by 5 bases and the J gene end by 7 bases; junction bases not matched to a gene: 9. Germline CDR1 is KGHSH and CDR2 is LQKENI. The CDR3 reads CASSSPGQGEVGELFF. The CDR3 DNA reads as TGTGCCAGCTCATCCCCGGGACAGGGGGAAGTCGGGGAGCTGTTTTTT.

V gene TRBV18 combines with J gene TRBJ2-1; 8 nucleotides align to TRBD2. V dropped 4 bases and J dropped 5; count of bases not matched to a gene: 7. Germline CDR1 is KGHSH and CDR2 is LQKENI. This CDR3 contains 15 residues. CDR3 residues: CASSLAGGGDNEQFF. CDR3 coding DNA: TGTGCCAGCTCACTCGCGGGGGGCGGAGACAATGAGCAGTTCTTC.

The rearrangement joins TRBV5-1 to TRBJ2-3, with TRBD1 matching 7 bases. With V trimmed by 4 bases and J by 0 bases, 8 bases remained unmatched. CDR1 and CDR2 (germline): SGHRS, YFSETQ. The CDR3 has 16 amino acids. The CDR3 region is CASSPTGQPSTDTQYF. The CDR3 DNA reads TGCGCCAGCAGCCCCACGGGACAGCCTAGCACAGATACGCAGTATTTT. Together with reference TRBV5-1 and TRBJ2-3, the CDR3 gives the full variable domain: KAGVTQTPRYLIKTRGQQVTLSCSPISGHRSVSWYQQTPGQGLQFLFEYFSETQRNKGNFPGRFSGRQFSNSRSEMNVSTLELGDSALYLCASSPTGQPSTDTQYFGPGTRLTVL.

The chain uses TRBV11-2 and TRBJ2-2; the D gene is possibly TRBD1 (5 bases). V lost 5 bases, J lost 8 bases, and 15 bases lay in between. The germline V gene has CDR1 SGHAT and CDR2 FQNNGV. The CDR3 is 14 amino acids. CDR3 bases: TGTGCCAGCAGCGGAGCAGGGTTCTTTGGGGAGCTGTTTTTT. Amino acids: CASSGAGFFGELFF.

The chain uses TRBV7-3 and TRBJ2-2; TRBD2 might be the D (6 bases). The CDR3 has 14 residues. CDR1 is SGHTA and CDR2 is FQGTGA in the germline V gene. V was clipped by 2 bases and J by 6 bases, with 10 bases between them. The CDR3 DNA follows: TGTGCCAGCAGCTTAGCGGGAACCCCCGGGGAGCTGTTTTTT. It codes for CASSLAGTPGELFF.

This clone was counted between two and nine times. The chain is built from TRBV7-2 and TRBJ2-7; 8 bases map to TRBD1. This CDR3 has 15 amino acids. Germline V CDR1 and CDR2: SGHTA, FQGNSA. V shed 4 bases, J shed 1 base, and the junction held 6 bases outside the gene matches. CDR3 DNA: TGTGCCAGCAGCTACGGGACAGGTCATTCCTACGAGCAGTACTTC. The encoded protein is CASSYGTGHSYEQYF.

This chain joins TRBV6-2 or TRBV6-3 and TRBJ1-6; TRBD1 agrees at 8 bases. The CDR3 extends over 14 amino acids. The V and J ends lost 5 bases and 7 bases, in that order; junction bases with no gene match: 4. Germline V CDR1 and CDR2: MNHEY, SVGEGT. CDR3 bases: TGTGCCAGCAGTCGGTACAGGGGGAATTCACCCCTCCACTTT. Amino acid sequence: CASSRYRGNSPLHF.

The chain links TRBV18 to TRBJ1-3; D not certain. From germline, CDR1 is KGHSH and CDR2 LQKENI. The CDR3 is made up of 15 amino acids. Deletions cut 6 bases from V and 4 bases from J, with 16 bases between. CDR3 sequence (DNA): TGTGCCAGCTCCCCCCCGGAGGGTTACGGAAACACCATATATTTT. Translation: CASSPPEGYGNTIYF.

The gene calls are TRBV19 and TRBJ2-1; 8 nucleotides align to TRBD2. The CDR3 spans 14 residues. CDR1 LNHDA and CDR2 SQIVND come from the germline V gene (reference sequence). Trimming removed 5 bases from V and 3 bases from J; junction bases left unmatched: 3. The chain's CDR3 is CASSPGGDYNEQFF. The CDR3 region has the DNA TGTGCCAGTAGTCCCGGGGGGGACTACAATGAGCAGTTCTTC.

This rearrangement joins TRBV5-1 to TRBJ2-5, with 8 positions matching TRBD2. This CDR3 comprises 16 residues. Germline loops: CDR1 SGHRS, CDR2 YFSETQ. Germline trimming cut 2 bases from V and 5 bases from J; bases unmatched to any gene: 11. The CDR3: CASSFSGSGVRETQYF. CDR3 DNA: TGCGCCAGCAGCTTCAGCGGTAGCGGGGTCCGGGAGACCCAGTACTTC.

This chain joins TRBV7-3 and TRBJ2-5; 10 bases agree with TRBD2. V lost 5 bases to trimming and J lost 0 bases; unmatched junction nucleotides: 18. The CDR3 consists of 20 residues. Per germline, CDR1 SGHTA and CDR2 FQGTGA. The CDR3 DNA reads as TGTGCCAGCAGCGGCTCTAGCGGGGGCATCTTTAGCAATTACCAAGAGACCCAGTACTTC. Residues: CASSGSSGGIFSNYQETQYF.

This clone was counted between two and nine times. The chain has TRBV11-2 and TRBJ1-1, with 12 bases lining up with TRBD1. Unmatched junction bases numbered 7, after V lost 4 bases and J lost 7 bases. Germline CDR1 and CDR2: SGHAT and FQNNGV. This CDR3 contains 15 residues. CDR3 sequence: CASSSGTGGNLEAFF. For the CDR3, the DNA is TGTGCCAGCAGCTCAGGGACAGGGGGCAACCTTGAAGCTTTCTTT.

The chain uses TRBV2 and TRBJ1-4; possibly TRBD1 for D (6 bases). This CDR3 region has 15 residues. V was shortened by 5 bases and J by 4 bases, with 14 bases between the two germline ends. Germline V gene data show CDR1 as SNHLY and CDR2 as FYNNEI. The CDR3 region is CASSPSGGDNEKLFF. In nucleotides, the CDR3 is TGTGCCAGCAGTCCAAGCGGGGGCGATAATGAAAAACTGTTTTTT.

V usage is TRBV10-3 and J usage is TRBJ1-5, with 8 bases identical to TRBD1. Germline values: CDR1 ENHRY, CDR2 SYGVKD. There are 13 residues in the CDR3. J gave up 2 bases and V 6 bases, and 0 bases lay outside the gene matches. In nucleotides, the CDR3 is TGTGCCATCAGGGACAGGGGCAATCAGCCCCAGCATTTT. Its protein is CAIRDRGNQPQHF.

The V call is TRBV19, the J call TRBJ2-4; 15 nucleotides line up with TRBD2. Germline V gene data show CDR1 as LNHDA and CDR2 as SQIVND (reference sequence). V was pared by 0 bases and J by 0 bases, with 3 bases of the junction left unmatched. The CDR3 runs 19 residues. CDR3 nucleotides: TGTGCCAGTAGTATAGAGGGACTAGCGGGGGGCCTAGCCAAAAACATTCAGTACTTC. Protein sequence: CASSIEGLAGGLAKNIQYF.

There are a few counts of this clone. The chain carries TRBV28 and TRBJ1-4; 9 bases line up with TRBD1. The CDR3 spans 13 residues. Germline assignment: CDR1 MDHEN and CDR2 SYDVKM. V gave up 6 bases and J gave up 10 bases; unmatched junction bases: 6. CDR3 in DNA: TGTGCCAGCAGGGGACAGGGTGAGGGAAAACTGTTTTTT. Translated: CASRGQGEGKLFF.

This sequence joins TRBV5-5 and TRBJ2-1, with 10 bases fitting TRBD2. Per germline, CDR1 SGHKS and CDR2 YYEKEE (reference sequence). The CDR3 totals 15 residues. The V segment lost 4 bases and the J segment 5 bases; nucleotides outside the gene matches: 6. CDR3 DNA sequence: TGTGCCAGCAGCCGAAGCGGGGGGGTTAACAATGAGCAGTTCTTC. It yields the protein CASSRSGGVNNEQFF.

This rearrangement joins TRBV7-2 to TRBJ1-1, with D possibly matching TRBD1 (6 bases). The CDR3 runs 15 residues. The V end was cut by 5 bases, the J end by 1 base, with 14 bases between. Germline lookup yields CDR1 SGHTA and CDR2 FQGNSA. The CDR3 protein is CASSHRRTANTEAFF. DNA of the CDR3: TGTGCCAGCAGCCATAGGCGGACAGCGAACACTGAAGCTTTCTTT. The whole variable domain, filled in from reference TRBV7-2 and TRBJ1-1, reads GAGVSQSPSNKVTEKGKDVELRCDPISGHTALYWYRQSLGQGLEFLIYFQGNSAPDKSGLPSDRFSAERTGGSVSTLTIQRTQQEDSAVYLCASSHRRTANTEAFFGQGTRLTVV.

The chain employs TRBV30 and TRBJ1-6; possible D gene TRBD1, 6 bases. V gave up 4 bases and J gave up 5 bases, with 12 bases separating them. Germline V CDR1 and CDR2: GTSNPN, SVGIG (reference sequence). The CDR3 runs to 14 residues. The CDR3 DNA sequence: TGTGCCTGGAACCGACAGGTGGATAATTCACCCCTCCACTTT. Its protein is CAWNRQVDNSPLHF.

The gene calls are TRBV7-2 and TRBJ2-3; D is unclear. Trimming removed 3 bases at V and 1 base at J, with 5 bases between. The CDR3 loop spans 13 amino acids. Per germline, CDR1 SGHTA and CDR2 FQGNSA. The CDR3 bases are TGTGCCAGCAGCTTGGGCGGCACAGATACGCAGTATTTT. It encodes CASSLGGTDTQYF. Looking up the rest from reference TRBV7-2 and TRBJ2-3 gives the full variable domain: GAGVSQSPSNKVTEKGKDVELRCDPISGHTALYWYRQSLGQGLEFLIYFQGNSAPDKSGLPSDRFSAERTGGSVSTLTIQRTQQEDSAVYLCASSLGGTDTQYFGPGTRLTVL.

The chain carries TRBV7-9 and TRBJ1-4; D is undetermined. The CDR3 runs to 14 residues. V was cut by 3 bases and J by 8 bases, with 13 bases left in between. The germline V gene encodes CDR1 SEHNR and CDR2 FQNEAQ (reference sequence). CDR3 amino acids: CASSFDLRGEKLFF. CDR3 DNA sequence: TGTGCCAGCAGCTTCGACCTACGAGGGGAAAAACTGTTTTTT.

V is TRBV7-9 and J is TRBJ2-7, with 9 bases matching TRBD1. The CDR3 sequence is 14 residues long. J was trimmed by 4 bases and V by 5 bases; bases with no gene match: 6. Germline lookup yields CDR1 SEHNR and CDR2 FQNEAQ (reference sequence). The CDR3, as DNA: TGTGCCAGCAGCAAAACGGACAGGGGTTACGAGCAGTACTTC. It encodes CASSKTDRGYEQYF.

Here the CDR3 DNA reads TGTGCCAGCTCACAAGGGACATCCTACGAGCAGTACTTC. It codes for CASSQGTSYEQYF. V gene TRBV18 combines with J gene TRBJ2-7; weak D call: TRBD1 (6 bases). The CDR3 extends over 13 amino acids. V was clipped by 4 bases and J by 1 base, with 8 bases between them. Germline assignment: CDR1 KGHSH and CDR2 LQKENI.

The rearrangement uses TRBV24-1 and TRBJ2-1; 13 bases fit TRBD2. Trimming cost V 6 bases and J 7 bases; bases outside gene matches: 5. This CDR3 is 15 amino acids long. Germline values: CDR1 KGHDR, CDR2 SFDVKD. CDR3 region: CATSKLAGGLNEQFF. The CDR3 DNA reads as TGTGCCACCAGTAAACTAGCGGGGGGGCTTAATGAGCAGTTCTTC.

The V gene is TRBV7-3, the J gene TRBJ2-1, with TRBD2 matching 7 bases. This CDR3 has 16 amino acids. Losses at the gene ends were 4 bases for V and 0 bases for J; bases not matched to a gene: 6. Per the germline V gene, CDR1 is SGHTA and CDR2 is FQGTGA. CDR3 loop: CASSSQAGSSYNEQFF. The CDR3, as DNA: TGTGCCAGCAGCTCCCAAGCGGGGAGCTCCTACAATGAGCAGTTCTTC.

As DNA, the CDR3 is TGTGCCAGCAGCCCCCGGGAGCGGGGGGTCTGGACCGGGGAGCTGTTTTTT. It codes for CASSPRERGVWTGELFF. The gene calls are TRBV7-8 and TRBJ2-2, with 9 bases identical to TRBD2. Germline assignment: CDR1 SGHVS and CDR2 FQNEAQ. V trimming: 5 bases; J trimming: 5 bases; junction bases outside the gene matches: 12. The CDR3 has 17 residues.